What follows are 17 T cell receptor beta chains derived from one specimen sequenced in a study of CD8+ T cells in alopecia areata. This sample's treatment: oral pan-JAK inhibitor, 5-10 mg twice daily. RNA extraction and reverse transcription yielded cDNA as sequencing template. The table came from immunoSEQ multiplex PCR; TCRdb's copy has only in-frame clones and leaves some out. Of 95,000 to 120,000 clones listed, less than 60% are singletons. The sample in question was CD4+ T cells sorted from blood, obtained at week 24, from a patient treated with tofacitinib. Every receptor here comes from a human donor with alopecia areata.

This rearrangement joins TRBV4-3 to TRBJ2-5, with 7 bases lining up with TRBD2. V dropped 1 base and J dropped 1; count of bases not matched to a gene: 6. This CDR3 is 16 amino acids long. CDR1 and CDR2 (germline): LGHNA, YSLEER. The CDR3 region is CASSQAVGGFQETQYF. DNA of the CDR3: TGCGCCAGCAGCCAAGCCGTGGGGGGGTTCCAAGAGACCCAGTACTTC.

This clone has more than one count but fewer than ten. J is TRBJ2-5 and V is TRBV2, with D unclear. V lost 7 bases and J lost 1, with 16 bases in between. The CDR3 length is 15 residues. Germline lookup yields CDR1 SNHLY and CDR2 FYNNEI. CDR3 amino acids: CASTLRWTPQETQYF. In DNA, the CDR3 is TGTGCCAGCACTCTGCGGTGGACCCCCCAAGAGACCCAGTACTTC.

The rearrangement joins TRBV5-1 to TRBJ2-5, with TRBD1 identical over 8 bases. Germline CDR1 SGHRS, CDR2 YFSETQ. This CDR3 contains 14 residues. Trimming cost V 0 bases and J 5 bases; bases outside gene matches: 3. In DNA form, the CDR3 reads TGCGCCAGCAGCTTGGGGACAGGGATGGAGACCCAGTACTTC. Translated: CASSLGTGMETQYF. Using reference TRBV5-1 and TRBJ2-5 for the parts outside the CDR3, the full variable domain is KAGVTQTPRYLIKTRGQQVTLSCSPISGHRSVSWYQQTPGQGLQFLFEYFSETQRNKGNFPGRFSGRQFSNSRSEMNVSTLELGDSALYLCASSLGTGMETQYFGPGTRLLVL.

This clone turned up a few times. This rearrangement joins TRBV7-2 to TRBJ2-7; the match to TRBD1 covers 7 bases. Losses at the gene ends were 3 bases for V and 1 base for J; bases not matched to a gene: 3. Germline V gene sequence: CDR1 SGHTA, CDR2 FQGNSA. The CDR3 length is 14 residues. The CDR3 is CASSLDRRSYEQYF. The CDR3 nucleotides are TGTGCCAGCAGCTTGGACAGGCGTTCCTACGAGCAGTACTTC.

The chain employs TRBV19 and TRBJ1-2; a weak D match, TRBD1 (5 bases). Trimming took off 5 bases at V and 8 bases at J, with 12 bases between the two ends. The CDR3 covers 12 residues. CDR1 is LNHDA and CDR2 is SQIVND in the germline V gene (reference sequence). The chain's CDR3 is CASSAVGTGYTF. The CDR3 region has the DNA TGTGCCAGTAGTGCCGTAGGGACCGGCTACACCTTC.

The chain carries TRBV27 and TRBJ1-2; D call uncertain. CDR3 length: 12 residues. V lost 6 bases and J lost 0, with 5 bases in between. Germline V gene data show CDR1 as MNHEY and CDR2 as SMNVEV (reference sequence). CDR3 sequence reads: CASRDSNYGYTF. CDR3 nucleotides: TGTGCCAGCAGGGACTCTAACTATGGCTACACCTTC.

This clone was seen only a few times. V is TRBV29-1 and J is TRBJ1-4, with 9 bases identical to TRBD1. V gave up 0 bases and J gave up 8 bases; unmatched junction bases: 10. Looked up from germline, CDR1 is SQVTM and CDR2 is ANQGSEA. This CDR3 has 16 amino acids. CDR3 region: CSVEDPGQGHGEKLFF. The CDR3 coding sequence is TGCAGCGTTGAAGATCCGGGACAGGGCCATGGCGAAAAACTGTTTTTT.

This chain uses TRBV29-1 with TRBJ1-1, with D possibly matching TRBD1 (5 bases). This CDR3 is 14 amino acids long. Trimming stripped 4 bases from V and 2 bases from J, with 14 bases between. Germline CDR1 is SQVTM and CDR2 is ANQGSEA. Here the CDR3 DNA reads TGCAGCGTTGGGGGGAGTAGGGCCAACACTGAAGCTTTCTTT. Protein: CSVGGSRANTEAFF.

CDR3 in DNA: TGTGCCAGCAGTTCGACAGGGAGGAATCAGCCCCAGCATTTT. As protein: CASSSTGRNQPQHF. The J gene is TRBJ1-5, the V gene TRBV27, with 7 bases fitting TRBD1. The CDR3 sequence is 14 residues long. From germline, CDR1 is MNHEY and CDR2 SMNVEV (reference sequence). The junction had 4 bases not matched to a gene; V was cut back by 4 bases and J by 4 bases.

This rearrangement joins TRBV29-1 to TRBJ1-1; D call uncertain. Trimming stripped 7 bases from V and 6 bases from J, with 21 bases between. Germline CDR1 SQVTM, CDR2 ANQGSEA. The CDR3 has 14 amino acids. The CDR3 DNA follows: TGCAGCGCGCTCTTGACCATACCCACTGCTGAAGCTTTCTTT. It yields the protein CSALLTIPTAEAFF.

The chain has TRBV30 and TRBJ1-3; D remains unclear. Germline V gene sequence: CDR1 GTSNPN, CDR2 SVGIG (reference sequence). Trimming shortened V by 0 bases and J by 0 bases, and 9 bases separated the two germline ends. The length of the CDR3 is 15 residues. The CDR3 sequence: CAWSVRATSGNTIYF. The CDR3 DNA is TGTGCCTGGAGTGTGCGGGCGACCTCTGGAAACACCATATATTTT.

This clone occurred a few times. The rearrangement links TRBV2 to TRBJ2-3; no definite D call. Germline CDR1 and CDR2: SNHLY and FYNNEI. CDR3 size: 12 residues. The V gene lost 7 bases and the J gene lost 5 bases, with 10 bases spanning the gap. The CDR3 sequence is CASILSGDTQYF. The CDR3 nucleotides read TGTGCCAGCATACTGTCCGGAGATACGCAGTATTTT. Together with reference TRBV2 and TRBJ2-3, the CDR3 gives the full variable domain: EPEVTQTPSHQVTQMGQEVILRCVPISNHLYFYWYRQILGQKVEFLVSFYNNEISEKSEIFDDQFSVERPDGSNFTLKIRSTKLEDSAMYFCASILSGDTQYFGPGTRLTVL.

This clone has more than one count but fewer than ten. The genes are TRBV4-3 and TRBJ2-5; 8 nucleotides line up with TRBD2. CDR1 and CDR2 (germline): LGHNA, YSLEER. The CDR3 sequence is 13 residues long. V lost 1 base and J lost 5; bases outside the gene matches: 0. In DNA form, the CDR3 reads TGCGCCAGCAGCCAAGGACTAGCGGAGACCCAGTACTTC. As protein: CASSQGLAETQYF.

This CDR3 is CASSDPADGPNEKLFF. The CDR3 DNA follows: TGTGCCAGCAGTGACCCCGCGGACGGGCCTAATGAAAAACTGTTTTTT. The rearrangement links TRBV25-1 to TRBJ1-4; D ambiguous. Germline values: CDR1 MGHDK, CDR2 SYGVNS. The CDR3 has 16 amino acids. The V end was cut by 3 bases, the J end by 3 bases, with 14 bases between.

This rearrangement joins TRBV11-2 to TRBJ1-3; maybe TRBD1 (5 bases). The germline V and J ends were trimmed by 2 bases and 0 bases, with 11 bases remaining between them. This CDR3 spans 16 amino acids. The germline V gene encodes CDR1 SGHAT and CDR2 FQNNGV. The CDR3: CASSLLTAFSGNTIYF. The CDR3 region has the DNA TGTGCCAGCAGCTTATTGACAGCCTTCTCTGGAAACACCATATATTTT.

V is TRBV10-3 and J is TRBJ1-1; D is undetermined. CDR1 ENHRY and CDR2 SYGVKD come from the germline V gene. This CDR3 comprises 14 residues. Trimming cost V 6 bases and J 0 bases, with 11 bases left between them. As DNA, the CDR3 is TGTGCCATCAGACCGACATCACTGAACACTGAAGCTTTCTTT. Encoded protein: CAIRPTSLNTEAFF.

The CDR3 reads CASSQEIGGRNQPQHF. CDR3 bases: TGCGCCAGCAGCCAAGAAATCGGCGGGCGCAATCAGCCCCAGCATTTT. The chain couples TRBV4-1 to TRBJ1-5; D gene ambiguous. This CDR3 region has 16 residues. Germline V lookup: CDR1 MGHRA, CDR2 YSYEKL. V lost 0 bases to trimming and J lost 2 bases, with 11 bases between them.